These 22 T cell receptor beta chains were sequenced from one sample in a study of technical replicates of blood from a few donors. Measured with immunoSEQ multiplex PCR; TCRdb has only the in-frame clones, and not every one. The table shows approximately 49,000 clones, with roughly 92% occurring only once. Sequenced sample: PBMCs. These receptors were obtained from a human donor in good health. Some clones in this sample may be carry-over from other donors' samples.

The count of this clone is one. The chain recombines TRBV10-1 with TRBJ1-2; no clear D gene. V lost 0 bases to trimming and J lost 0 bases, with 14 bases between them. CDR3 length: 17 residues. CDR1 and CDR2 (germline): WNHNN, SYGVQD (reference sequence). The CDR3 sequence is CASSESRASGANYGYTF. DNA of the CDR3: TGCGCCAGCAGTGAGTCGCGTGCGTCGGGTGCTAACTATGGCTACACCTTC.

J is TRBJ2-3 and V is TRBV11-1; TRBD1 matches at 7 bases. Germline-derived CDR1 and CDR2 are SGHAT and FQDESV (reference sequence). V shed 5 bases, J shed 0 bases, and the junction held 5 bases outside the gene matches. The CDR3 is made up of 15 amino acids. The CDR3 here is CASSTTGLSTDTQYF. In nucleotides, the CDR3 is TGTGCCAGCAGCACGACAGGGCTTAGCACAGATACGCAGTATTTT.

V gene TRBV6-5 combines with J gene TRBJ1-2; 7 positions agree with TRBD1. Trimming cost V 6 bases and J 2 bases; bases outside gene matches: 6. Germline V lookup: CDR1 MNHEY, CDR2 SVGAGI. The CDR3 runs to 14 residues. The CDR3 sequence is CASSKTGYNYGYTF. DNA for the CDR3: TGTGCCAGCAGCAAGACAGGGTACAACTATGGCTACACCTTC.

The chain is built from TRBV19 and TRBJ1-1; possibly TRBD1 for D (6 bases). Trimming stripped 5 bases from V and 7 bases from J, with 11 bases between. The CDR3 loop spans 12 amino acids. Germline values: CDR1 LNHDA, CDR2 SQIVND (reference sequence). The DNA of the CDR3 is TGTGCCAGTAGTGTTCAGGGGAATGAAGCTTTCTTT. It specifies CASSVQGNEAFF.

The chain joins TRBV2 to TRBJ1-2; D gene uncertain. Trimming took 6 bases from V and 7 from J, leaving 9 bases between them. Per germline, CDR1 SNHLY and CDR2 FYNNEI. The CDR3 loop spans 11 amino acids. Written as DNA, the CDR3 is TGTGCCAGCAGGCCGACGGGTGGCTACACCTTC. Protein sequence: CASRPTGGYTF. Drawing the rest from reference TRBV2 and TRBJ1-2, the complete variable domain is EPEVTQTPSHQVTQMGQEVILRCVPISNHLYFYWYRQILGQKVEFLVSFYNNEISEKSEIFDDQFSVERPDGSNFTLKIRSTKLEDSAMYFCASRPTGGYTFGSGTRLTVV.

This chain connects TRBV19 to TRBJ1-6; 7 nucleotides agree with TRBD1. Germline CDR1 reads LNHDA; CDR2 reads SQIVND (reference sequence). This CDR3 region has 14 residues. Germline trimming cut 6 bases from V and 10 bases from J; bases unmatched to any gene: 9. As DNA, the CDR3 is TGTGCCAGTAGGCTAGAACAGGGGCCCTCACCCCTCCACTTT. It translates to CASRLEQGPSPLHF.

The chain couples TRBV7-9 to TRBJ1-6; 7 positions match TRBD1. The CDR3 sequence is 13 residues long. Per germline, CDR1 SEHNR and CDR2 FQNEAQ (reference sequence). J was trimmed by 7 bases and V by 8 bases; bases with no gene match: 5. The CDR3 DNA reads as TGTGCCAGCGAGGGGGCGCGAAATTCACCCCTCCACTTT. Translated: CASEGARNSPLHF.

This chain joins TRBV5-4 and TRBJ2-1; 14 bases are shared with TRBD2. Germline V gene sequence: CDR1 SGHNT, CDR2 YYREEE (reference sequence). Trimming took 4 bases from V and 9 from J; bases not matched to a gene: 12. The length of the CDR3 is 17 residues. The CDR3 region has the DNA TGTGCCAGCAGCCCCCTACCGGGACTAGCGGGGGTTATTGAGCAGTTCTTC. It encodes CASSPLPGLAGVIEQFF.

CDR3 residues: CASSDLKSENSPLHF. CDR3 bases: TGTGCCAGTAGTGACCTTAAGAGCGAGAATTCACCCCTCCACTTT. The chain couples TRBV19 to TRBJ1-6; no clear D. V dropped 5 bases and J dropped 7 bases, with 15 bases sitting between them. The CDR3 has 15 amino acids. Looked up from germline, CDR1 is LNHDA and CDR2 is SQIVND (reference sequence).

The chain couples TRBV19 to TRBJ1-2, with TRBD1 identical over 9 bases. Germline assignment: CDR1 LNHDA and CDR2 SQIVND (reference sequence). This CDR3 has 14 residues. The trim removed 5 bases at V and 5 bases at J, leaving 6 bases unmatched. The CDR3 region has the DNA TGTGCCAGTAGTCCATGGACAGGGGTATATGGCTACACCTTC. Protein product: CASSPWTGVYGYTF.

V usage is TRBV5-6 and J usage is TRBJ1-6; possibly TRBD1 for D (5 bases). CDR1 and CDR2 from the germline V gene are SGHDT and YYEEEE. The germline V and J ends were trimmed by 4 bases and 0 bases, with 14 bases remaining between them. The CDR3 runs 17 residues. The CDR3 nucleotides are TGTGCCAGCAGCGATCGACAGACGAGCTCCTATAATTCACCCCTCCACTTT. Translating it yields CASSDRQTSSYNSPLHF.

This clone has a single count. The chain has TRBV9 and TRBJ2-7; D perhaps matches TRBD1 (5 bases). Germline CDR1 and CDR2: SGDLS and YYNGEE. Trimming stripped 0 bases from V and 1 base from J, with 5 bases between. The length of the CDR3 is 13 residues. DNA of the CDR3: TGTGCCAGCAGCGTAGGACAGTCCTACGAGCAGTACTTC. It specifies CASSVGQSYEQYF.

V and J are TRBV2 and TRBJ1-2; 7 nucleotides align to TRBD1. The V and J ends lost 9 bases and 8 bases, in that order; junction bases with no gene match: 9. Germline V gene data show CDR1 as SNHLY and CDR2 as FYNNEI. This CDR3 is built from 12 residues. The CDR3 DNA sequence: TGTGCCAGTACCCCTCAGGGGGGAGGCTACACCTTC. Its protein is CASTPQGGGYTF.

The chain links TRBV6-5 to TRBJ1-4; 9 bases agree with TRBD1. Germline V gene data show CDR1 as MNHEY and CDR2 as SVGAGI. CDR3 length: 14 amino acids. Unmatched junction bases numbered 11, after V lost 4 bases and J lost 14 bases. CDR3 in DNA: TGTGCCAGCAGTTCGGACAGGGGACCTCTTGGGCTGTTTTTT. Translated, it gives CASSSDRGPLGLFF.

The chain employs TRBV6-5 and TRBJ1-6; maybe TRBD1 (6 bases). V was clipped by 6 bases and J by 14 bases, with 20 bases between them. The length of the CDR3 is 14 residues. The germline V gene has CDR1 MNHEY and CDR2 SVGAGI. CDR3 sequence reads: CASSETGPPRTLHF. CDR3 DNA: TGTGCCAGCAGCGAAACAGGGCCCCCCCGCACCCTCCACTTT.

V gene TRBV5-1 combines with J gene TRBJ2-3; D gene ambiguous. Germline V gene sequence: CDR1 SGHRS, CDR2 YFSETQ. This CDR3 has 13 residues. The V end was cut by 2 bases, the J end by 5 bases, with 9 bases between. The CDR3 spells CASSFGGRDTQYF. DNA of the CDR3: TGCGCCAGCAGCTTCGGCGGCCGAGATACGCAGTATTTT.

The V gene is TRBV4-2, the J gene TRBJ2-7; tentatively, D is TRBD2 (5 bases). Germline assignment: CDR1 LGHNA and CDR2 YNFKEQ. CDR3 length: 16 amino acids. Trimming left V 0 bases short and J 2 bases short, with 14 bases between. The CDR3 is CASSQDPAAGAYEQYF. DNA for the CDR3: TGTGCCAGCAGCCAAGACCCCGCGGCGGGTGCCTACGAGCAGTACTTC.

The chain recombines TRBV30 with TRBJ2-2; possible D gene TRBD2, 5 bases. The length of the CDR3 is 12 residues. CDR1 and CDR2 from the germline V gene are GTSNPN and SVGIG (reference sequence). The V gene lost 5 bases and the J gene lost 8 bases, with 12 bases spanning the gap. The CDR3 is CAWFKGRGELFF. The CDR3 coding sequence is TGTGCCTGGTTCAAAGGGAGAGGGGAGCTGTTTTTT.

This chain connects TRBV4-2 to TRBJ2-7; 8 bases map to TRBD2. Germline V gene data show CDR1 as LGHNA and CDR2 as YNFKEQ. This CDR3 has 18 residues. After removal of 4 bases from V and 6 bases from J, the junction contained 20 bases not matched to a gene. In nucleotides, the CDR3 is TGTGCCAGCAGCCCCGGCTCAAGCGGGAGTAGTTTCGTCAGCGAGCAGTACTTC. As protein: CASSPGSSGSSFVSEQYF.

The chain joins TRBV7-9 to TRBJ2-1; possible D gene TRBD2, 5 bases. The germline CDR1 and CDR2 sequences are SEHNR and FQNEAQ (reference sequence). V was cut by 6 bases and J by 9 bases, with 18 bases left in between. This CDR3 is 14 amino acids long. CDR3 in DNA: TGTGCCAGCAGAATACTAGAAGTATCCCCTGAGCAGTTCTTC. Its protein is CASRILEVSPEQFF.

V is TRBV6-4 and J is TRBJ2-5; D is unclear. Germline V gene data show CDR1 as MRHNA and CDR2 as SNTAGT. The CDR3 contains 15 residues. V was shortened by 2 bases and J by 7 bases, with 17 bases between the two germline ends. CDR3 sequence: CASSDTLGGSGTQYF. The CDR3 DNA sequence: TGTGCCAGCAGTGACACTCTCGGTGGTTCCGGGACCCAGTACTTC.

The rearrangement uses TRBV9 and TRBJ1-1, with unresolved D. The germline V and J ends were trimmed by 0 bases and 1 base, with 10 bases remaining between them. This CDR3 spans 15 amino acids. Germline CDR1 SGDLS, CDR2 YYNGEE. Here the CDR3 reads CASSVEGGWNTEAFF. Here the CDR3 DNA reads TGTGCCAGCAGCGTAGAGGGAGGGTGGAACACTGAAGCTTTCTTT.